This record concerns one T cell receptor beta chain sequence. Its antigen remains unknown. These data belong to a study of blood T cells in healthy people across ages. Broader study findings: Roughly linear declines in TCR beta diversity per million T cells occurred with age.

The ends lost 6 bases at V and 5 bases at J; junction bases unmatched: 8. CDR3 length equals 15 residues. Germline assignment: CDR1 MDHEN and CDR2 SYDVKM. For the second PCR, which ran for about 7 to 11 cycles, a sample-barcoded 5' primer and a J-beta primer mix were used. From each sample, at least 2.5 million paired-end reads containing CDR3 were obtained. TCRdb used MiXCR to reprocess the 5' RACE reads, holding one entry per CDR3 protein. The data contain fewer than 800,000 distinct CDR3 sequences, about 52% of them singletons. This sequence was found in a woman aged 55-69 years in good health. The V and J genes are TRBV28 and TRBJ2-5; 11 nucleotides match TRBD1. Sequences were obtained from blood. The CDR3 coding sequence is TGTGCCAGCAGCCGCGGACAGGGGGCGACGGAGACCCAGTACTTC. Its protein is CASSRGQGATETQYF.